This T cell receptor beta chain emerged from a study of T cell changes during pregnancy in multiple sclerosis. CDR3 length equals 12 residues. Germline CDR1 and CDR2: MNHEY and SVGAGI. Measured with immunoSEQ multiplex PCR; TCRdb has only the in-frame clones, and not every one. The table includes tens of thousands of clones, around 94% detected once. The sample was peripheral blood, taken in the third trimester of pregnancy. The chain recombines TRBV6-5 with TRBJ2-5; tentative D call: TRBD2 (6 bases). The J call may be wrong; the DNA end is better matched by TRBJ2-7. The clonotype originates from a female donor in good health, enrolled as a control in a pregnancy study. The CDR3 coding sequence is TGTGCCAGCAGGGGACTCACCTACGAGCAGTACTTC. As protein: CASRGLTYEQYF.